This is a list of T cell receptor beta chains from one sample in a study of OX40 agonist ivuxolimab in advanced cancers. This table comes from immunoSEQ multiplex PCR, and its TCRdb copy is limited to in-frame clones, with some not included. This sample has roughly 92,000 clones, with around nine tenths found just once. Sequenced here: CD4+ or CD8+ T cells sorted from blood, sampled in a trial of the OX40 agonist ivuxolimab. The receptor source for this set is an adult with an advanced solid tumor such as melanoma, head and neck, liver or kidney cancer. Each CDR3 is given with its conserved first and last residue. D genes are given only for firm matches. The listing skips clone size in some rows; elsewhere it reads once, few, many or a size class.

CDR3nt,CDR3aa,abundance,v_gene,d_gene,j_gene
TGTGCCAGCAGTGCCTTCCAGGGGGCGTACCACGAGCAGTACTTC,CASSAFQGAYHEQYF,NA,TRBV25-1,TRBD1,TRBJ2-7
TGTGCCAGCAGCCGACGCCTCGACAGGGGGGAGACCCAGTACTTC,CASSRRLDRGETQYF,NA,TRBV14,TRBD1,TRBJ2-5
TGTGCCTCGTCCTGGGACTCAGGTTACGAGCAGTACTTC,CASSWDSGYEQYF,few,TRBV30,NA,TRBJ2-7
TGTGCCAGTAGTTCCACAGGGGGATTAATGTCAACTAATGAAAAACTGTTTTTT,CASSSTGGLMSTNEKLFF,NA,TRBV19,TRBD1,TRBJ1-4
TGTGCCAGCAGCTTAGGGGTAGCGGGAGACGAGCAGTACTTC,CASSLGVAGDEQYF,NA,TRBV11-2,TRBD2,TRBJ2-7
TGTGCCAGCAGGGGGCTAGCGGGGGCGGAGACCCAGTACTTC,CASRGLAGAETQYF,NA,TRBV6-1,TRBD2,TRBJ2-5
TGTGCCATCAACCCAGGGTTCAGCACAGATACGCAGTATTTT,CAINPGFSTDTQYF,NA,TRBV10-3,NA,TRBJ2-3
TGTGCCTGGAGTTCCCTCCGGGGACTTGAGCAGTTCTTC,CAWSSLRGLEQFF,NA,TRBV30,NA,TRBJ2-1
TGTGCCAGCACCATGGACGGAAACCCTGGAAACACCATATATTTT,CASTMDGNPGNTIYF,NA,TRBV28,NA,TRBJ1-3
TGTGCCACCAGCAGAGTTGGACAGGGCGAGGAAAAACTGTTTTTT,CATSRVGQGEEKLFF,NA,TRBV15,TRBD1,TRBJ1-4
TGTGCCAGCAGCGTCGAGGACCTGACCTACGAGCAGTACTTC,CASSVEDLTYEQYF,NA,TRBV9,NA,TRBJ2-7
TGCGCCAGCAGCCCCACCCAATGGGATGGAAACACCATATATTTT,CASSPTQWDGNTIYF,NA,TRBV4-1,NA,TRBJ1-3
TGTGCCAGCAGTCTGAGCTGGGGCCAACTCACAGATACGCAGTATTTT,CASSLSWGQLTDTQYF,NA,TRBV11-3,NA,TRBJ2-3
TGTGCCAGCAGTGAAGTGGACGAGCAGTACTTC,CASSEVDEQYF,NA,TRBV6-5,NA,TRBJ2-7
TGCGCCAGCAGCTTGGGTGAGGGCCGGGGGCCGGAGGAAAAACTGTTTTTT,CASSLGEGRGPEEKLFF,NA,TRBV5-1,NA,TRBJ1-4
TGTGCCAGCAGTGTAAGGTATACGGCTACCGGGGAGCTGTTTTTT,CASSVRYTATGELFF,once,TRBV2,NA,TRBJ2-2
TGTGCCAGCAGTGGACAGGGATGGAACACTGAAGCTTTCTTT,CASSGQGWNTEAFF,NA,TRBV28,TRBD1,TRBJ1-1
TGTGCCAGCAGTGCCAGGCGGGGCTCCTACGAGCAGTACTTC,CASSARRGSYEQYF,NA,TRBV6-1,NA,TRBJ2-7
TGTGCCAGCAGCTTAGACGTCTTAGGACTCCAGCTCTACAATGAGCAGTTCTTC,CASSLDVLGLQLYNEQFF,NA,TRBV11-1,NA,TRBJ2-1
TGCAGCGTTAATGGGGCCAGGGGGGCTCTAACTAATGAAAAACTGTTTTTT,CSVNGARGALTNEKLFF,NA,TRBV29-1,TRBD1,TRBJ1-4
TGTGCCAGCAGCTTAGGTGATCTGCGGGAGAAGCAGTACTTC,CASSLGDLREKQYF,NA,TRBV7-9,TRBD2,TRBJ2-7
TGTGCCAGCAGTTTTTTGGCTAGCGGGAGTGTAGAGACCCAGTACTTC,CASSFLASGSVETQYF,NA,TRBV27,TRBD2,TRBJ2-5
TGTGCCAGCAGCCAAGATCTCGGAGCTGAAGCTTTCTTT,CASSQDLGAEAFF,NA,TRBV14,NA,TRBJ1-1
TGTGCCAGCAGCCCCTCCACGGCGATGGGAGGGGATACGCAGTATTTT,CASSPSTAMGGDTQYF,NA,TRBV7-3,TRBD2,TRBJ2-3
TGTGCCAGCAGCCCGGGACTAGCCTCTGGTGAGCAGTTCTTC,CASSPGLASGEQFF,NA,TRBV7-2,TRBD2,TRBJ2-1
TGTGCCAGCAGCGTAGGAAGTCTGGACATGGAGACCCAGTACTTC,CASSVGSLDMETQYF,once,TRBV9,NA,TRBJ2-5
TGTGCCAGCAGCTTAGGGGGTCGGCGGGGGAATGAAAAACTGTTTTTT,CASSLGGRRGNEKLFF,NA,TRBV7-8,NA,TRBJ1-4
TGTGCCAGCAGTTTGGGCGGGGCGCGTACTGAAGCTTTCTTT,CASSLGGARTEAFF,NA,TRBV28,NA,TRBJ1-1
TGTGCCAGCAGCGTAGTGGGAGGGCCAAGCTACACCTTC,CASSVVGGPSYTF,NA,TRBV9,NA,TRBJ1-2
TGTGCCAGCAAAGGAGAAGAGAACACCGGGGAGCTGTTTTTT,CASKGEENTGELFF,NA,TRBV2,NA,TRBJ2-2
TGTGCCAGCAGCTTTGACAGGGTTGATGGCTACACCTTC,CASSFDRVDGYTF,NA,TRBV7-8,TRBD1,TRBJ1-2
TGCGCCAGCAGCCAAGATCGGAGCACAGATACGCAGTATTTT,CASSQDRSTDTQYF,NA,TRBV4-1,NA,TRBJ2-3
TGTGCCAGCAGCACGCCCCGGACTGTTGGAAACACCATATATTTT,CASSTPRTVGNTIYF,NA,TRBV7-2,NA,TRBJ1-3
TGTGCCAGCTCGGGGACAGGAGGGCAAGAGACCCAGTACTTC,CASSGTGGQETQYF,NA,TRBV18,TRBD1,TRBJ2-5
TGTGCCAGCAGCGGAAGCTCCTACGAGCAGTACTTC,CASSGSSYEQYF,NA,TRBV6-1,NA,TRBJ2-7
TGCAGCGTTGGGCGGGGGACCTACGAGCAGTACTTC,CSVGRGTYEQYF,NA,TRBV29-1,TRBD2,TRBJ2-7
TGTGCCAGCAGCTTAGGCGTCGGGAGAGCCAATCAGCCCCAGCATTTT,CASSLGVGRANQPQHF,NA,TRBV7-9,NA,TRBJ1-5
TGTGCCAGCAGTTACCTAAACGGGGATGAGCAGTTCTTC,CASSYLNGDEQFF,NA,TRBV6-6,NA,TRBJ2-1
TGTGCCAGCAGTTTATCGAGGCCCACCCATCAGCCCCAGCATTTT,CASSLSRPTHQPQHF,few,TRBV27,NA,TRBJ1-5
TGTGCCAGTACCGGGACAGGGGGTCTCGGGGAGCTGTTTTTT,CASTGTGGLGELFF,NA,TRBV19,TRBD1,TRBJ2-2
TGTGCCAGCAGCTTCGACAGTAACACTGAAGCTTTCTTT,CASSFDSNTEAFF,NA,TRBV11-3,NA,TRBJ1-1